This T cell receptor (beta chain) was sequenced during a study of Ad26.COV2.S vaccination and SARS-CoV-2 variants. Repertoires were generated with immunoSEQ multiplex PCR, while TCRdb's copy carries only in-frame clones and drops some. The sample contains approximately 460,000 clones, 80% to 90% of which appear only once. Treatment: roughly 18 received Ad26.COV2.S at low or high dose, single or two shots; a few received placebo; per-sample allocation not given. Collection of the samples took place on day 63 after the first injection of vaccine or placebo. The receptor was derived from a person aged 18-60 years who received the Ad26.COV2.S COVID-19 vaccine or a placebo. The sequencing here drew on peripheral blood, taken in a trial of Ad26.COV2.S vaccine versus placebo.

CDR3 in amino acids: CASSLVGVYEQYF. In DNA, the CDR3 is TGTGCCAGCAGTTTAGTTGGGGTTTACGAGCAGTACTTC. The V call is TRBV12-3 or TRBV12-4, the J call TRBJ2-7; no clear D. The CDR3 totals 13 residues. The V end was cut by 1 base, the J end by 4 bases, with 8 bases between.